This T cell receptor (beta chain) was sequenced during a study of OX40 agonist ivuxolimab in advanced cancers. Measured with immunoSEQ multiplex PCR; TCRdb has only the in-frame clones, and not every one. This table holds about 48,000 clones, roughly 89% found once. Germline values: CDR1 MNHEY, CDR2 SMNVEV (reference sequence). Trimming stripped 7 bases from V and 1 base from J, with 18 bases between. The CDR3 totals 16 residues. The V and J genes are TRBV27 and TRBJ2-3; maybe TRBD2 (6 bases). This TCR was sampled from an adult with an advanced solid tumor such as melanoma, head and neck, liver or kidney cancer. Here the sequenced sample was CD4+ or CD8+ T cells sorted from blood, taken in a trial of the OX40 agonist ivuxolimab. CDR3 nucleotide sequence: TGTGCCAGCAACTCCTATGTGGCGGGGCGCACAGATACGCAGTATTTT. Amino acid sequence: CASNSYVAGRTDTQYF.